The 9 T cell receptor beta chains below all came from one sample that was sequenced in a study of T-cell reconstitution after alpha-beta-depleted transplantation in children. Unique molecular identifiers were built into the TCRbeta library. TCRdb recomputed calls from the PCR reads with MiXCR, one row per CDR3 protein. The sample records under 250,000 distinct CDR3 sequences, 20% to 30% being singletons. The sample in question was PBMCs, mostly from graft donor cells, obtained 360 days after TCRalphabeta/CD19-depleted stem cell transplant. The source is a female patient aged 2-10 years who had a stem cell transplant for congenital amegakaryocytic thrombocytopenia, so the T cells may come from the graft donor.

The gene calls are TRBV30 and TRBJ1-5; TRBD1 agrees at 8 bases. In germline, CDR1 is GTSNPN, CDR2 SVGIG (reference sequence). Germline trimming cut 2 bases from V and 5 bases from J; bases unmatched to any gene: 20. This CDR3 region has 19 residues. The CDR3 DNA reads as TGTGCCTGGAGTACAGTGACAGGGGATTTTGGTTTGGGGGATCAGCCCCAGCATTTT. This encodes CAWSTVTGDFGLGDQPQHF.

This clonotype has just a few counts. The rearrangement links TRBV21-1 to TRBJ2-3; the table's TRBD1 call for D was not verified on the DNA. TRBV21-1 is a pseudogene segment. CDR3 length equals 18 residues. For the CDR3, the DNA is TGTGCCAGCAGCAATTTAAGATCTTACGGGGGGGGCACAGATACGCAGTATTTT. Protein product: CASSNLRSYGGGTDTQYF.

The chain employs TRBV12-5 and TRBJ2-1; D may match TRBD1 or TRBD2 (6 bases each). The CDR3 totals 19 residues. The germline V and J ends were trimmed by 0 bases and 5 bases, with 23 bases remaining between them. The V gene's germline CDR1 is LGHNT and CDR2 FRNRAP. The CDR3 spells CASGLVREFLATGNNEQFF. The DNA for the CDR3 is TGTGCTAGTGGTTTGGTCCGGGAGTTTTTGGCCACAGGGAACAATGAGCAGTTCTTC.

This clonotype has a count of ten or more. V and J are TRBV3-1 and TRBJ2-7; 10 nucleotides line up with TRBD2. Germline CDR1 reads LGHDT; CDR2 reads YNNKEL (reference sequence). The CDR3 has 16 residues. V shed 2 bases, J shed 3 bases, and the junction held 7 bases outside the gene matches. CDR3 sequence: CASSQTSGMRFYEQYF. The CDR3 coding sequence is TGTGCCAGCAGCCAAACTAGCGGGATGAGATTCTACGAGCAGTACTTC.

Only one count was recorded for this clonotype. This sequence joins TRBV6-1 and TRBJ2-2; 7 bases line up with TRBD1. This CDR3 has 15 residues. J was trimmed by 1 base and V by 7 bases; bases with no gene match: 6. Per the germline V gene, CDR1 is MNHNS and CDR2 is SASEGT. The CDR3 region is CASKDRAGNTGELFF. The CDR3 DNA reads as TGTGCCAGCAAAGACAGGGCGGGGAACACCGGGGAGCTGTTTTTT.

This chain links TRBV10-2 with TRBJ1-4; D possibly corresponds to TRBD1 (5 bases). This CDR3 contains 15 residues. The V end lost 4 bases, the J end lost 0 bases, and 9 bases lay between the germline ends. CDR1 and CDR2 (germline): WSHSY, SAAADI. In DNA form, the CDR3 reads TGCGCCAGCAGTGTGGGGACGGCAACTAATGAAAAACTGTTTTTT. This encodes CASSVGTATNEKLFF.

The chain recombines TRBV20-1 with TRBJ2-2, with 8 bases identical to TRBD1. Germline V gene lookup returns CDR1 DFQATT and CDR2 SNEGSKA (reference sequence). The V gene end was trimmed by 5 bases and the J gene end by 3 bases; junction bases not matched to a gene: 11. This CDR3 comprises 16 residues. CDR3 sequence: CSAWMGGQAYTGELFF. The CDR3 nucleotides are TGCAGTGCTTGGATGGGGGGACAGGCATACACCGGGGAGCTGTTTTTT.

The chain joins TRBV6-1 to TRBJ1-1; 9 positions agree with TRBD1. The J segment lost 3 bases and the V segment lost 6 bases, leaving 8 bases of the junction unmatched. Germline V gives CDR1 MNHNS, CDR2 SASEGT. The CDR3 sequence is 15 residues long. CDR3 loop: CASRQTGTGHTEAFF. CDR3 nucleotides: TGTGCCAGCAGACAAACCGGGACAGGGCACACTGAAGCTTTCTTT.

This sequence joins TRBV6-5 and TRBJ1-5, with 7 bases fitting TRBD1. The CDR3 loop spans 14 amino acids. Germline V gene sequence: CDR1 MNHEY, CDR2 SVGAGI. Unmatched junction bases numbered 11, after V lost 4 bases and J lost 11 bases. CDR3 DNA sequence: TGTGCCAGCAGTTCAGGGGGGATAGGAGAGTCCCAGCATTTT. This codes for CASSSGGIGESQHF.